This TCR beta chain is drawn from a study of CD8+CD57+ T cells in acquired aplastic anemia. Whole-study results and caveats: Patients and controls had in common twenty-nine CD8+ CDR3 sequences.

This clonotype was counted at least ten times. Its antigen is as yet unknown. The CDR3 length is 12 residues. V was clipped by 8 bases and J by 5 bases, with 12 bases between them. TCR beta VDJ and CDR3 profiles were obtained from a genomic DNA template. One entry per CDR3 protein, called by TCRdb with MiXCR from the reads. The sample includes some 200,000 distinct CDR3 sequences, around half seen only once; the top ten take 9.7%. Those patients picked for sequencing had displayed CD8+CD57+ cell expansion on flow cytometry. The sample consisted of sorted CD4+, CD8+, or CD8+CD57+ T cells (not recorded which) from PBMCs. The V and J genes are TRBV12-3 or TRBV12-4 and TRBJ2-5; D is undetermined. The sequence was collected from a human donor with aplastic anemia. CDR3 in amino acids: CASSPRRETQYF. DNA for the CDR3: TGTGCCAGCTCGCCGCGACGGGAGACCCAGTACTTC.